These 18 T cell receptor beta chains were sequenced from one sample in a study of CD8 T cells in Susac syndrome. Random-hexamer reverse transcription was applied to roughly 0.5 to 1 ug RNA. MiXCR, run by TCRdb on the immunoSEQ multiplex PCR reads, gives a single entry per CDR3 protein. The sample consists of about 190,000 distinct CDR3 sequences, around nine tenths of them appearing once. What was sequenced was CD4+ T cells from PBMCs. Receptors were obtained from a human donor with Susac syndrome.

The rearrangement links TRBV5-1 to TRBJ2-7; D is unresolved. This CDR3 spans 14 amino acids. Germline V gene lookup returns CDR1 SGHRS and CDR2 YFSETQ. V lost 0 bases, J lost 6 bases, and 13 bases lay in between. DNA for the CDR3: TGCGCCAGCAGCTTGGGGCAGCCCCCGGGCGAGCAGTACTTC. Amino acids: CASSLGQPPGEQYF.

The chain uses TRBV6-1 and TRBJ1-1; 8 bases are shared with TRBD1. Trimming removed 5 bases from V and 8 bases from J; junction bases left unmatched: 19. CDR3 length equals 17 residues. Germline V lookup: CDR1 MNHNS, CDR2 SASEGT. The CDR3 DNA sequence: TGTGCCAGCAGTCAACCACCTCGGACAGGGACCCCTCCGGAAGCTTTCTTT. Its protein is CASSQPPRTGTPPEAFF.

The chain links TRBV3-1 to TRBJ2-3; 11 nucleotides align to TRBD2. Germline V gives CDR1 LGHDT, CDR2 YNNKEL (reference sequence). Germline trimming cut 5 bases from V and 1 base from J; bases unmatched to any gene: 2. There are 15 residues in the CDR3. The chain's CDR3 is CASSTLAGGTDTQYF. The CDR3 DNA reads TGTGCCAGCAGCACACTAGCGGGGGGCACAGATACGCAGTATTTT.

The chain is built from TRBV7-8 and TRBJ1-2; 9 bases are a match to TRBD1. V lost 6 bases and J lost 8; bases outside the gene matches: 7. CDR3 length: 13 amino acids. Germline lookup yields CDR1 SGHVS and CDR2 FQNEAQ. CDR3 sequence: CASRQTGGRGYTF. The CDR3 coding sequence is TGTGCCAGCAGACAAACAGGGGGCAGGGGCTACACCTTC.

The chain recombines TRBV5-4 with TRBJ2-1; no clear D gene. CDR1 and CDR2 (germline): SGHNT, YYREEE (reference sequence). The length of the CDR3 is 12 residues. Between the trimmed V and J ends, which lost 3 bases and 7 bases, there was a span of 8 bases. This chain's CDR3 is CASSSRSNEQFF. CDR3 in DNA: TGTGCCAGCAGCTCACGTTCAAATGAGCAGTTCTTC.

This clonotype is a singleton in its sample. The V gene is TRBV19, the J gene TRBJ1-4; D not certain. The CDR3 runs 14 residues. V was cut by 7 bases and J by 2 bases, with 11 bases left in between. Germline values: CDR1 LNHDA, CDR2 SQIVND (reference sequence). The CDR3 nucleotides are TGTGCCAGTACCCTGGACCTGACTAATGAAAAACTGTTTTTT. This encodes CASTLDLTNEKLFF.

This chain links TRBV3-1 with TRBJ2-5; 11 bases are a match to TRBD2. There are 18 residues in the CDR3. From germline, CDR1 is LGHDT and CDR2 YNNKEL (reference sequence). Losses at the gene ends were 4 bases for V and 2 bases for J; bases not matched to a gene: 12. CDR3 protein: CASSPGLAELASQETQYF. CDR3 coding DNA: TGTGCCAGCAGCCCGGGACTAGCGGAGCTAGCGAGTCAAGAGACCCAGTACTTC.

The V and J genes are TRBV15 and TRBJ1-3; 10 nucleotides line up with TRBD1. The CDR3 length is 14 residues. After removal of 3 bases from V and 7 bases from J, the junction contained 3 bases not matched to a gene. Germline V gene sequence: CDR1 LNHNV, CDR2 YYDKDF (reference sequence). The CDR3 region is CATSRDRGLNTIYF. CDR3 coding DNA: TGTGCCACCAGCAGGGACAGGGGGTTGAACACCATATATTTT.

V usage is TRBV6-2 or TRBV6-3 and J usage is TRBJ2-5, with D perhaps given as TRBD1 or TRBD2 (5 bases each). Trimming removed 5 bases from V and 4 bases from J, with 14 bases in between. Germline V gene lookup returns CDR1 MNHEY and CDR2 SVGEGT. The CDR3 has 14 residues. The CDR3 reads CASSQWTQGETQYF. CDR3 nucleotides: TGTGCCAGCAGTCAATGGACTCAGGGAGAGACCCAGTACTTC.

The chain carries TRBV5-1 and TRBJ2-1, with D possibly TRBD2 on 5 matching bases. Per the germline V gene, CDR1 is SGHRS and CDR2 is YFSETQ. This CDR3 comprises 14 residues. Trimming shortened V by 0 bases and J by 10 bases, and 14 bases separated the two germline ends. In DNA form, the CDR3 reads TGCGCCAGCAGCTTGGGTCATGAGGGCGGCGAGCAGTTCTTC. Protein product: CASSLGHEGGEQFF.

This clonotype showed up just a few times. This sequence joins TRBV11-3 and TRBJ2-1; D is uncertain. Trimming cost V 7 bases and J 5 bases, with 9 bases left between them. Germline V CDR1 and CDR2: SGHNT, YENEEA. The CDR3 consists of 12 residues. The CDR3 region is CASTLQDNEQFF. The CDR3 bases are TGTGCCAGCACCTTGCAAGACAATGAGCAGTTCTTC.

The CDR3 loop is CASSKQGYTEAFF. Written as DNA, the CDR3 is TGTGCCAGTAGCAAACAGGGCTACACTGAAGCTTTCTTT. The rearrangement joins TRBV19 to TRBJ1-1; TRBD1 is a possible D gene (6 bases). The germline gives CDR1 LNHDA, CDR2 SQIVND (reference sequence). This CDR3 has 13 amino acids. With 6 bases removed from V and 3 bases from J, the gap between germline ends came to 11 bases.

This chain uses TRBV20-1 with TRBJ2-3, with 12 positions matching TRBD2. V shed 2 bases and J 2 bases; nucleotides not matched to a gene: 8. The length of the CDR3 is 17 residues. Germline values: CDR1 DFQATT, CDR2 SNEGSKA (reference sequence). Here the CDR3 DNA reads TGCAGTGCTAGATCGTCTAGCGGGGGGGGCATCACAGATACGCAGTATTTT. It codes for CSARSSSGGGITDTQYF.

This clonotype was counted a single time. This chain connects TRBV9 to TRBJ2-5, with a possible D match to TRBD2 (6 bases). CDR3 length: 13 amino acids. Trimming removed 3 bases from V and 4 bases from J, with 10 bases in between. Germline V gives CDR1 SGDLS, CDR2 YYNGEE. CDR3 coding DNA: TGTGCCAGCAGCGGTGGGACTGGAGAGACCCAGTACTTC. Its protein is CASSGGTGETQYF.

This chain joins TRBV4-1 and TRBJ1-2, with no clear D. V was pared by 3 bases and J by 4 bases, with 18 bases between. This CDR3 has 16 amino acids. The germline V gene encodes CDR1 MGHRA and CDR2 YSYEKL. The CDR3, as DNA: TGCGCCAGCAGCCAGGCCCCTGTGGGTGTGGTCTATGGCTACACCTTC. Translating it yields CASSQAPVGVVYGYTF.

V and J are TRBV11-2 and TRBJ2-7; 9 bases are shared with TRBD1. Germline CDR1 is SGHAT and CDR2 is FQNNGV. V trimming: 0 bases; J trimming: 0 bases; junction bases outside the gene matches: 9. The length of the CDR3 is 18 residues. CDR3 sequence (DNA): TGTGCCAGCAGCTTAGATCGTAGGGGACAGGGCAGCTCCTACGAGCAGTACTTC. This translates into CASSLDRRGQGSSYEQYF.

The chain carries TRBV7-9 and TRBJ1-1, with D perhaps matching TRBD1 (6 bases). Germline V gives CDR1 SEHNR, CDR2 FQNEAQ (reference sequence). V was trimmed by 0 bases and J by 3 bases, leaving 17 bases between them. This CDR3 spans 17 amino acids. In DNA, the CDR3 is TGTGCCAGCAGCTTAGCGCTAGGAGGGGGAATGGACACTGAAGCTTTCTTT. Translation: CASSLALGGGMDTEAFF. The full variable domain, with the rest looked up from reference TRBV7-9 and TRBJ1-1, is DTGVSQNPRHKITKRGQNVTFRCDPISEHNRLYWYRQTLGQGPEFLTYFQNEAQLEKSRLLSDRFSAERPKGSFSTLEIQRTEQGDSAMYLCASSLALGGGMDTEAFFGQGTRLTVV.

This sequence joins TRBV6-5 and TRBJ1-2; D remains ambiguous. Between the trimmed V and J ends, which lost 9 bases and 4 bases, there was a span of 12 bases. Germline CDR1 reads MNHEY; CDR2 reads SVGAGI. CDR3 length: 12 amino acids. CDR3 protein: CASWTGGYGYTF. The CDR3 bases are TGTGCCAGTTGGACGGGAGGCTATGGCTACACCTTC.